A selection of T cell receptor beta chains follows, all from one sample in a study of kidney transplant recipient with SARS-CoV-2 infection. TCRdb independently ran MiXCR on the reads; one entry per CDR3 protein. Among approximately 240,000 distinct CDR3 sequences listed, 25% to 30% were seen once. The sequences come from a blood sample, collected at baseline and on day 111 from a kidney transplant recipient. Receptor source: a male patient younger than 45 who had COVID-19 and was a kidney transplant recipient. A share of the T cells may be of graft donor origin. The CDR3 runs from the conserved cysteine through the conserved F or W. The order of the fields is clone size, V gene, J gene, D gene, CDR3 protein, CDR3 DNA. A D gene is named only where the DNA matches it firmly. Clone size, where shown, is once, few, many, or a class for clones that have expanded.

>many|TRBV6-2/TRBV6-3|TRBJ2-1|.
CASSYSRGYEQFF
TGTGCCAGCAGTTACTCGCGGGGCTATGAGCAGTTCTTC
>few|TRBV7-6|TRBJ1-2|.
CASSLWFESRKTYGYTF
TGTGCCAGCAGCTTGTGGTTTGAATCTCGAAAGACCTATGGCTACACCTTC
>.|TRBV11-1|TRBJ1-2|.
CASSTEIKAGKTYGYTF
TGTGCCAGCAGCACAGAGATTAAGGCTGGAAAGACCTATGGCTACACCTTC
>many|TRBV12-5|TRBJ2-1|TRBD2
CASGPWEREDEQFF
TGTGCTAGTGGCCCCTGGGAGCGGGAGGATGAGCAGTTCTTC
>.|TRBV7-9|TRBJ2-3|TRBD1
CASSSRTGGQDTQYF
TGTGCCAGCAGCAGCCGGACAGGGGGTCAAGATACGCAGTATTTT
>many|TRBV11-3|TRBJ2-6|.
CASSLVGGHSGANVLTF
TGTGCCAGCAGCTTAGTAGGGGGTCACTCTGGGGCCAACGTCCTGACTTTC
>.|TRBV6-5|TRBJ2-3|.
CASSPLPRADTQYF
TGTGCCAGCAGTCCTCTTCCCCGGGCAGATACGCAGTATTTT
>many|TRBV20-1|TRBJ2-2|TRBD2
CSAREGLANTGELFF
TGCAGTGCTAGAGAGGGACTAGCGAACACCGGGGAGCTGTTTTTT
>many|TRBV6-5|TRBJ1-1|TRBD1
CASGDRGNTEAFF
TGTGCCAGTGGGGACAGGGGAAACACTGAAGCTTTCTTT
>many|TRBV7-2|TRBJ1-5|.
CASSLTPDQPQHF
TGTGCCAGCAGCTTAACTCCGGATCAGCCCCAGCATTTT
>many|TRBV6-1|TRBJ1-2|.
CASSKLDSMRKTYGYTF
TGTGCCAGCAGTAAATTGGACTCTATGCGAAAGACCTATGGCTACACCTTC
>many|TRBV7-1|TRBJ1-2|.
CASSLPNHEGKTYGYTF
TGTGCCAGCAGCCTGCCCAATCACGAGGGAAAGACCTATGGCTACACCTTC
>many|TRBV19|TRBJ1-2|.
CASSPWMTNRKTYGYTF
TGTGCCAGTAGTCCGTGGATGACAAATCGAAAGACCTATGGCTACACCTTC
>many|TRBV7-9|TRBJ2-2|TRBD1
CASSFGGATRDRGTGELFF
TGTGCCAGCAGCTTCGGGGGGGCAACCCGGGACAGGGGGACCGGGGAGCTGTTTTTT
>many|TRBV20-1|TRBJ1-1|TRBD1
CSARNRQGSSTEAFF
TGCAGTGCTAGAAACCGACAGGGTAGTAGCACTGAAGCTTTCTTT
>.|TRBV18|TRBJ2-4|TRBD2
CASSPYSPGSGNGIQYF
TGTGCCAGCTCACCCTACTCCCCGGGCAGCGGGAATGGCATTCAGTACTTC
>.|TRBV15|TRBJ1-2|.
CATNRAGQSSFGYTF
TGTGCCACCAACAGAGCCGGACAGTCTTCTTTTGGCTACACCTTC
>many|TRBV5-1|TRBJ2-3|TRBD2
CASSRLAETDTQYF
TGCGCCAGCAGCCGACTAGCGGAAACGGATACGCAGTATTTT
>.|TRBV11-1|TRBJ2-5|.
CASNRQVGIETQYF
TGTGCCAGCAACCGACAGGTCGGGATTGAGACCCAGTACTTC
>.|TRBV20-1|TRBJ2-5|.
CSARGQGSQYF
TGCAGTGCTAGAGGGCAGGGCTCCCAGTACTTC
>many|TRBV11-2|TRBJ1-2|.
CASSKRRTSRKTYGYTF
TGTGCCAGCAGCAAAAGACGAACAAGCAGAAAGACCTATGGCTACACCTTC
>.|TRBV20-1|TRBJ2-5|TRBD1
CSASGGRETQYF
TGCAGTGCTTCAGGGGGCCGAGAGACCCAGTACTTC
>few|TRBV30|TRBJ2-1|.
CACYLYPSYNEQFF
TGTGCCTGCTATCTCTACCCCTCCTACAATGAGCAGTTCTTC
>few|TRBV30|TRBJ2-7|.
CAWSPGISYEQYF
TGTGCCTGGAGCCCAGGTATCTCCTACGAGCAGTACTTC
>few|TRBV15|TRBJ2-1|.
CATSRGGGQRNEQFF
TGTGCCACCAGCAGAGGAGGGGGGCAGAGGAATGAGCAGTTCTTC
>.|TRBV5-4|TRBJ1-2|.
CASNLGGATDYGYTF
TGTGCCAGCAACTTGGGGGGGGCCACGGACTATGGCTACACCTTC
>many|TRBV11-2|TRBJ2-7|.
CASSLDMRGGEQYF
TGTGCCAGCAGCCTTGATATGAGGGGCGGCGAGCAGTACTTC
>many|TRBV6-9|TRBJ1-2|.
CASSRIAPYGKTYGYTF
TGTGCCAGCAGTAGAATTGCGCCTTACGGAAAGACCTATGGCTACACCTTC
>many|TRBV27|TRBJ1-2|.
CASRGTSPYGYTF
TGTGCCAGCAGAGGGACATCTCCGTATGGCTACACCTTC
>many|TRBV19|TRBJ2-4|TRBD1
CASSTGQGGLAKNIQYF
TGTGCCAGTAGTACGGGACAGGGGGGATTAGCCAAAAACATTCAGTACTTC
>many|TRBV7-4|TRBJ1-2|.
CASSCGVSARKTYGYTF
TGTGCCAGCAGCTGTGGGGTTTCAGCTCGAAAGACCTATGGCTACACCTTC
>many|TRBV7-3|TRBJ1-4|.
CASSPRGRNNEKLFF
TGTGCCAGCAGCCCCAGAGGTCGGAATAATGAAAAACTGTTTTTT
>many|TRBV27|TRBJ1-1|.
CASSLARAGMNTEAFF
TGTGCCAGCAGTTTAGCCAGGGCAGGTATGAACACTGAAGCTTTCTTT
>many|TRBV3-1|TRBJ2-7|TRBD2
CASSQSLAGAHEQYF
TGTGCCAGCAGCCAGAGTTTAGCGGGAGCCCACGAGCAGTACTTC
>many|TRBV5-4|TRBJ1-1|.
CASSSRAGNTEAFF
TGTGCCAGCAGCTCGCGCGCGGGGAACACTGAAGCTTTCTTT
>many|TRBV2|TRBJ2-1|.
CASSGFRDTNEQFF
TGTGCCAGCAGTGGATTCCGGGATACCAATGAGCAGTTCTTC
>many|TRBV2|TRBJ1-5|.
CASSEDLQYQPQHF
TGTGCCAGCAGTGAAGACCTTCAATATCAGCCCCAGCATTTT
>many|TRBV12-2|TRBJ1-2|.
CASRFRPTPRKTYGYTF
TGTGCAAGTCGCTTTAGGCCGACTCCACGAAAGACCTATGGCTACACCTTC
>many|TRBV7-6|TRBJ2-3|TRBD2
CASSQPLGSGRAFGTQYF
TGTGCCAGCAGCCAACCTTTGGGTAGCGGGAGGGCCTTCGGTACGCAGTATTTT
>many|TRBV9|TRBJ1-2|.
CASSVEGTGRHGYTF
TGTGCCAGCAGCGTAGAGGGGACGGGGCGTCATGGCTACACCTTC
>many|TRBV5-1|TRBJ2-1|.
CASSLGSFPGDNEQFF
TGCGCCAGCAGCTTGGGCTCCTTTCCCGGGGACAATGAGCAGTTCTTC
>many|TRBV6-4|TRBJ2-1|TRBD2
CASSELGGRDNEQFF
TGTGCCAGCAGCGAACTCGGCGGGAGGGACAATGAGCAGTTCTTC
>few|TRBV15|TRBJ2-1|TRBD2
CATSRAGTSGRAAYNEQFF
TGTGCCACCAGCAGAGCCGGGACTAGCGGGAGGGCCGCCTACAATGAGCAGTTCTTC
>many|TRBV9|TRBJ1-2|TRBD1
CASSASPGQGAYTF
TGTGCCAGCAGCGCATCCCCGGGACAGGGAGCCTACACCTTC
>many|TRBV3-1|TRBJ2-5|.
CASSHHNQGPQETQYF
TGTGCCAGCAGCCACCACAACCAGGGGCCCCAAGAGACCCAGTACTTC
>many|TRBV5-1|TRBJ2-7|TRBD2
CASSLGTSGFYEQYF
TGCGCCAGCAGCTTGGGGACTAGCGGATTCTACGAGCAGTACTTC
>few|TRBV4-3|TRBJ2-3|TRBD2
CASSQDLTGLADTDTQYF
TGCGCCAGCAGCCAAGATCTGACGGGACTAGCGGACACAGATACGCAGTATTTT
>.|TRBV19|TRBJ2-1|.
CASSIGDLRDEQFF
TGTGCCAGTAGTATCGGGGATTTGAGGGATGAGCAGTTCTTC
>many|TRBV28|TRBJ1-2|.
CASSSVDRFANYGYTF
TGTGCCAGCAGTTCCGTAGACAGGTTTGCTAACTATGGCTACACCTTC
>many|TRBV7-9|TRBJ2-1|TRBD1
CASSAPGQGSLFSYNEQFF
TGTGCCAGCAGCGCCCCGGGACAGGGGTCCTTATTCTCCTACAATGAGCAGTTCTTC
>many|TRBV4-2|TRBJ2-7|TRBD1
CASSQGQGDSYEQYF
TGTGCCAGCAGCCAGGGACAGGGGGATTCCTACGAGCAGTACTTC
>.|TRBV5-1|TRBJ2-7|TRBD1
CASGPGQSYEQYF
TGCGCCAGCGGCCCGGGACAGTCCTACGAGCAGTACTTC